This T cell receptor (beta chain) originates from a study of PD-1 blockade in classical Hodgkin lymphoma. Every patient experienced relapse after autologous stem cell transplantation, and brentuximab vedotin exposure varied. Concerning this clone itself: No antigen is known for it.

The assay was immunoSEQ multiplex PCR, and TCRdb's table has in-frame clones only and misses some. This table holds 25,000 or so clones, over 60% found once. Overall study findings and caveats: The origin of the repertoire differences remains undefined, with disease activity or prior therapy as possible causes.

CDR1 and CDR2 from the germline V gene are MNHEY and SMNVEV (reference sequence). The CDR3 spans 16 residues. V was cut by 5 bases and J by 0 bases, with 16 bases left in between. The clonotype was recovered from a human donor with classical Hodgkin lymphoma. The J gene is TRBJ1-1, the V gene TRBV27; D may be TRBD1 (5 bases). Sequenced here: peripheral blood mononuclear cells (PBMCs), sampled at baseline. The CDR3 loop is CASSPLGGGMNTEAFF. CDR3 DNA: TGTGCCAGCAGTCCACTCGGGGGGGGGATGAACACTGAAGCTTTCTTT.